The present entry profiles one T cell receptor (beta chain) with its context. Its matching antigen is unknown. The sample originates from a study of T cell responses to AZD1222 COVID-19 vaccine. Background on the study: Second doses that came at about 4 or about 12 weeks were put together. Whole-study findings and limits: Spike-wide coverage was observed for vaccine-associated CD4 TCRs, with dominant responses at 160-218 and 743-854.

The table came from immunoSEQ multiplex PCR; TCRdb's copy has only in-frame clones and leaves some out. Of tens of thousands of clones in the sample, 85% to 95% were seen once. Trimming cost V 4 bases and J 2 bases; bases outside gene matches: 11. The CDR3 contains 16 residues. Germline lookup yields CDR1 SGHRS and CDR2 YFSETQ. V and J are TRBV5-1 and TRBJ1-2; 7 bases are a match to TRBD1. The sample in question was peripheral blood, obtained on day 0 of AZD1222 vaccination. The TCR was taken from an adult in good health. The CDR3: CASSPVESTGNYGYTF. Written as DNA, the CDR3 is TGCGCCAGCAGCCCAGTTGAATCGACAGGGAACTATGGCTACACCTTC.